The clone carrying this TCR beta chain was seen just once. The sample comes from a study of blood T cell repertoires in COVID-19. Study-wide context: T cells, B-cell-depleted T cells, or PBMCs provided the cDNA or gDNA that served as material.

Using immunoSEQ multiplex PCR, the repertoire was profiled, and TCRdb retains in-frame clones only, with some absent. The table has a few hundred thousand clones, around 87% seen once. Germline lookup yields CDR1 SGHRS and CDR2 YFSETQ. This CDR3 region has 12 residues. V shed 2 bases and J shed 6 bases, with 9 bases lying between them. This receptor was identified in a woman aged 60-70 years with COVID-19, enrolled during active disease. The sequenced material came from peripheral blood. This sequence joins TRBV5-1 and TRBJ2-7, with D possibly matching TRBD2 (6 bases). CDR3 residues: CASSFGGGEQYF. Here the CDR3 DNA reads TGCGCCAGCAGCTTCGGGGGAGGCGAGCAGTACTTC.